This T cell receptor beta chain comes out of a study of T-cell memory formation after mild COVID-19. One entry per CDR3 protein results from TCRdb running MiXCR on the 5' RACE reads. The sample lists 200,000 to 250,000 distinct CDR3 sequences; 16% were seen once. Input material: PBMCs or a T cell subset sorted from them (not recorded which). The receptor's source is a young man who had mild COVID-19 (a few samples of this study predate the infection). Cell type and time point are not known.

CDR3: CASSRGTGHLTGNTIYF. The CDR3 DNA reads as TGTGCCAGCAGCCGGGGGACAGGGCATCTTACAGGAAACACCATATATTTT. The chain couples TRBV7-6 to TRBJ1-3; 9 nucleotides agree with TRBD1. Germline V lookup: CDR1 SGHVS, CDR2 FNYEAQ. This CDR3 region has 17 residues. The ends lost 5 bases at V and 4 bases at J; junction bases unmatched: 12. The complete variable domain, with remaining parts taken from reference TRBV7-6 and TRBJ1-3, reads GAGVSQSPRYKVTKRGQDVALRCDPISGHVSLYWYRQALGQGPEFLTYFNYEAQQDKSGLPNDRFSAERPEGSISTLTIQRTEQRDSAMYRCASSRGTGHLTGNTIYFGEGSWLTVV.